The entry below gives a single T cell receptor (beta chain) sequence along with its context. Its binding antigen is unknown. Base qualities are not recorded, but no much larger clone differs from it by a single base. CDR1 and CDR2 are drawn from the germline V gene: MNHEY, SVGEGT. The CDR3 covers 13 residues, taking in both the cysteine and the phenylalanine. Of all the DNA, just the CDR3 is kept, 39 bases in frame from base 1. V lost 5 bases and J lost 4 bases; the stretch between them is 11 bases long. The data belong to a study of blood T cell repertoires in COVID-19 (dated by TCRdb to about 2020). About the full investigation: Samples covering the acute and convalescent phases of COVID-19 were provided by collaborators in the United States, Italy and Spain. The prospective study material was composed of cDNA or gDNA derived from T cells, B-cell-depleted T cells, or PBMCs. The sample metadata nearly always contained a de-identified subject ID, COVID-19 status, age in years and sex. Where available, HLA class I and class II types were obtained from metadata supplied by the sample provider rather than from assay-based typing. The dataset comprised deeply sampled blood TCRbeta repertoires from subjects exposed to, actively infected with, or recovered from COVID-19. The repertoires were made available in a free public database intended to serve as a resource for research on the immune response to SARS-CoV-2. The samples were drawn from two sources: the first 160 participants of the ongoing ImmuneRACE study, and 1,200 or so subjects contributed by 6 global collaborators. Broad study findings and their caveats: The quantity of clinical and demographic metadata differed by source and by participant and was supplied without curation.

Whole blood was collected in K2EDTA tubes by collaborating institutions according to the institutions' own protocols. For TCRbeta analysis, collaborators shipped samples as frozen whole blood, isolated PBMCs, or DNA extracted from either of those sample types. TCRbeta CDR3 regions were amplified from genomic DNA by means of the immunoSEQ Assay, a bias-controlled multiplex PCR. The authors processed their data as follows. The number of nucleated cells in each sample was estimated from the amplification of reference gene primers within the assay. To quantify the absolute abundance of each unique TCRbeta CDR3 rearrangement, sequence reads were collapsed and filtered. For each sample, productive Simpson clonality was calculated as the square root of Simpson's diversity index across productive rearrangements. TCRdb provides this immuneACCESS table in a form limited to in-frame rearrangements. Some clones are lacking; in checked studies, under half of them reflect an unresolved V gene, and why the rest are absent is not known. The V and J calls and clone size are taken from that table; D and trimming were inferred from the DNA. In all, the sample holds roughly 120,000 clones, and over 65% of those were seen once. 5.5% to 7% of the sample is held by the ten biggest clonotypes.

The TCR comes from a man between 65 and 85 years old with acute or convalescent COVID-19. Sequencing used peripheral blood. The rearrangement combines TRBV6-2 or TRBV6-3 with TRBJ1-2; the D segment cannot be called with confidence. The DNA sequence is TGTGCCAGCAGTCCAGGAGGGCTCTATGGCTACACCTTC. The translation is CASSPGGLYGYTF.